Described below is a single TCR beta chain sequence and its context. V was clipped by 0 bases and J by 4 bases; unmatched bases: 5. Germline V gene lookup returns CDR1 SGDLS and CDR2 YYNGEE. CDR3 length equals 16 residues. Data came from immunoSEQ multiplex PCR; TCRdb stores just in-frame clones and leaves some out. Of roughly 200,000 clones in the sample, 80% to 90% are singletons; the top ten hold approximately 10%. These data originate in a study of blood T cell repertoires in COVID-19. It was during active infection that Seattle patients were enrolled and then longitudinally followed. The chain joins TRBV9 to TRBJ2-3, with 10 bases lining up with TRBD2. Sequences were obtained from peripheral blood. The sequence derives from a woman in her thirties or forties with COVID-19, enrolled during active disease. CDR3 in DNA: TGTGCCAGCAGCGTAGGAGCTAGCGGGAGATCAGATACGCAGTATTTT. Its protein product is CASSVGASGRSDTQYF. Complete variable domain (other parts from reference TRBV9 and TRBJ2-3): DSGVTQTPKHLITATGQRVTLRCSPRSGDLSVYWYQQSLDQGLQFLIQYYNGEERAKGNILERFSAQQFPDLHSELNLSSLELGDSALYFCASSVGASGRSDTQYFGPGTRLTVL.